The sequence of this T cell receptor beta chain was determined in a study of glioma-infiltrating T cells. General study points: Gliomas, especially low-grade, showed above-expected tissue-blood divergence; non-neoplastic patients showed below. CDR3 overlap between tissue and blood was very small.

This clonotype was counted at least ten times. The target antigen is unknown. Using RNA template, CDR3s of TCR alpha and beta were amplified with iRepertoire arm-PCR. For one-step reverse transcription and amplification, roughly 85-450 ng of tissue mRNA or PBMC total RNA was used. TCRdb used MiXCR to reprocess the multiplex PCR reads, holding one entry per CDR3 protein. Seen here are around 190,000 distinct CDR3 sequences, about 32% observed once, and the top ten hold just over 20%. The CDR3 extends over 12 amino acids. Deletions cut 7 bases from V and 2 bases from J, with 7 bases between. The germline gives CDR1 MNHNS, CDR2 SASEGT.

The receptor's source is a human donor with low-grade glioma or glioblastoma, undergoing nonglioma brain surgery, or in good health (not recorded which). This rearrangement joins TRBV6-1 to TRBJ2-3, with D perhaps TRBD2 (6 bases). The sample was glioma tissue, nonneoplastic brain tissue, or PBMCs (not recorded which). CDR3 in amino acids: CASTSDTDTQYF. The DNA of the CDR3 is TGTGCCAGCACTAGCGACACAGATACGCAGTATTTT.